This record covers a single T cell receptor beta chain. This sample is part of a study of blood T cell repertoires in COVID-19. Turning to the study itself: The United States, Italy and Spain provided the acute and convalescent COVID-19 samples. Nucleic acid was either cDNA or gDNA, and it came from T cells, B-cell-depleted T cells, or PBMCs.

Trimming removed 2 bases from V and 2 bases from J, with 10 bases in between. Germline V gene sequence: CDR1 SSHAT, CDR2 FNYEAQ (reference sequence). CDR3 size: 14 residues. Per the authors' pipeline: Using reference gene primer amplification, nucleated cell counts were estimated. The method was immunoSEQ multiplex PCR; TCRdb's version includes in-frame clones alone and lacks a portion of them. Clonal size and the V and J genes are those of that table, whereas D and trimming came from the DNA. The sample records under 200,000 clones, roughly 90% being singletons. The sequence derives from a man in his forties or fifties with acute or convalescent COVID-19. Sequenced material: peripheral blood. This sequence joins TRBV7-7 and TRBJ2-7, with D perhaps matching TRBD1 (6 bases). The CDR3 region is CASSLKQGPYEQYF. In nucleotides, the CDR3 is TGTGCCAGCAGCTTAAAACAGGGCCCCTACGAGCAGTACTTC.